The clone carrying this TCR beta chain was recorded once. As yet, its antigen is unknown. The data were obtained in a study of human versus mouse CDR3 diversity and MHC coevolution. Study summary: Reportedly, immunoSEQ detects one in 200,000 T cells with minimized PCR bias. Between roughly 0.6 x 10^7 and 1.8 x 10^7 valid reads came from each sample.

V was pared by 5 bases and J by 4 bases, with 17 bases of the junction left unmatched. The CDR3 covers 17 residues. CDR1 and CDR2 (germline): SGHNT, YYREEE (reference sequence). Generated by immunoSEQ multiplex PCR, the TCRdb table keeps only in-frame clones and is missing some. The sample records 80,000 or so clones, 80% to 95% being singletons. Findings and limits, study-wide: On average, humans showed more CDR3 deletions and insertions than mice. iCHAO1 estimated the human TCR beta repertoire at roughly 1.5 million clonotypes.

The sequence was obtained from a person between 25 and 70 years old in good health. V usage is TRBV5-4 and J usage is TRBJ2-7; 8 positions match TRBD1. Sequencing used naive CD4+ T cells from blood. Subset noted: CD45RO-negative CD62L-positive naive CD4 T cells. The CDR3 DNA reads TGTGCCAGCAGATCTGCAGGGGGCTTCGGAGTTTCATACGAGCAGTACTTC. Its translation: CASRSAGGFGVSYEQYF.